A single sample is the source of the 17 T cell receptor beta chains below, sequenced in a study of beta chain features in type 1 diabetes (dated 2018 in TCRdb). The library was built by means of the immunoSEQ multiplex PCR assay. The entire isolated RNA was reverse transcribed using the High Capacity cDNA Reverse Transcription Kit, and thus expressed TCRB transcripts were sequenced. TCRdb retrieved this table from immuneACCESS and kept in-frame rearrangements only. Not all clones are present; in checked studies, unresolved V genes account for under half, and no reason is known for the remainder. This sample comprises 680,000 or so clones, roughly a sixth of them detected only once. Of the sample, about 0.093% is held by the ten largest clones. The specimen was naive CD4+ T cells from blood. Explained via the paper, the cell subset or site label denotes: true naive CD4+ T cells. These receptors all come from a man younger than 35 in good health.

This sequence joins TRBV5-6 and TRBJ1-5; 9 bases map to TRBD1. Germline loops: CDR1 SGHDT, CDR2 YYEEEE. There are 14 residues in the CDR3. Unmatched junction bases numbered 2, after V lost 5 bases and J lost 2 bases. The chain's CDR3 is CASRRQGGNQPQHF. The CDR3 region has the DNA TGTGCCAGCAGACGACAGGGGGGCAATCAGCCCCAGCATTTT.

The V gene is TRBV29-1, the J gene TRBJ2-7; D may be TRBD2 (5 bases). CDR3 length equals 14 residues. Germline V gene lookup returns CDR1 SQVTM and CDR2 ANQGSEA. V was trimmed by 4 bases and J by 6 bases, leaving 19 bases between them. This CDR3 reads CSVGRRLETGEQYF. CDR3 DNA: TGCAGCGTTGGGAGGAGGCTAGAAACTGGCGAGCAGTACTTC.

This clone has only a few counts. The chain joins TRBV18 to TRBJ2-7; 8 positions agree with TRBD1. V shed 0 bases, J shed 6 bases, and the junction held 4 bases outside the gene matches. The CDR3 length is 14 residues. CDR1 KGHSH and CDR2 LQKENI come from the germline V gene. CDR3 bases: TGTGCCAGCTCACCACCGCGGACAGGGCCCGAGCAGTACTTC. This sequence encodes CASSPPRTGPEQYF.

This clone was seen a few times. This chain joins TRBV13 and TRBJ2-7; D gene ambiguous. Trimming shortened V by 3 bases and J by 3 bases, and 9 bases separated the two germline ends. Germline assignment: CDR1 PRHDT and CDR2 FYEKMQ (reference sequence). CDR3 length equals 13 residues. CDR3 sequence (DNA): TGTGCCAGCAGCTTTAGGCAGTACTACGAGCAGTACTTC. This codes for CASSFRQYYEQYF.

This CDR3 reads CSARHSYEQYF. The CDR3 DNA reads TGCAGTGCTAGACATTCCTACGAGCAGTACTTC. The chain combines TRBV20-1 with TRBJ2-7; no clear D gene. Germline V lookup: CDR1 DFQATT, CDR2 SNEGSKA (reference sequence). V lost 2 bases and J 1 base, leaving 3 bases between the germline ends. The CDR3 contains 11 residues.

This chain uses TRBV5-1 with TRBJ2-1, with 10 bases matching TRBD2. The CDR3 length is 17 residues. The germline gives CDR1 SGHRS, CDR2 YFSETQ. Trimming took 3 bases from V and 4 from J; bases not matched to a gene: 10. CDR3 bases: TGCGCCAGCAGCTCCGCCCTAGCGGGGGCTAATTACAATGAGCAGTTCTTC. It codes for CASSSALAGANYNEQFF.

This clone has only a few counts. J is TRBJ1-5 and V is TRBV28, with D maybe TRBD1 (5 bases). Between the trimmed V and J ends, which lost 2 bases and 7 bases, there was a span of 21 bases. CDR3 length: 17 residues. Germline CDR1 is MDHEN and CDR2 is SYDVKM. CDR3 loop: CASSLGTGNLGLQPQHF. For the CDR3, the DNA is TGTGCCAGCAGTTTAGGGACCGGGAATTTGGGTTTACAGCCCCAGCATTTT. Combining the CDR3 with reference TRBV28 and TRBJ1-5 gives the whole variable domain DVKVTQSSRYLVKRTGEKVFLECVQDMDHENMFWYRQDPGLGLRLIYFSYDVKMKEKGDIPEGYSVSREKKERFSLILESASTNQTSMYLCASSLGTGNLGLQPQHFGDGTRLSIL.

This chain connects TRBV29-1 to TRBJ2-2; TRBD2 matches at 9 bases. The CDR3 totals 14 residues. The ends lost 3 bases at V and 7 bases at J; junction bases unmatched: 6. Germline assignment: CDR1 SQVTM and CDR2 ANQGSEA. CDR3 nucleotides: TGCAGCGTTGAGCGCGGGAGGGGTGGCGGGGAGCTGTTTTTT. Its protein is CSVERGRGGGELFF.

This clone was picked up a small number of times. The rearrangement uses TRBV4-1 and TRBJ2-5; D unclear. The CDR3 is 13 residues long. Per the germline V gene, CDR1 is MGHRA and CDR2 is YSYEKL. V was pared by 1 base and J by 3 bases, with 6 bases between. CDR3 residues: CASSQGVEETQYF. CDR3 coding DNA: TGCGCCAGCAGCCAAGGAGTGGAAGAGACCCAGTACTTC.

This clone has a handful of counts. This chain joins TRBV5-1 and TRBJ2-7; 7 positions agree with TRBD1. Unmatched junction bases numbered 10, after V lost 0 bases and J lost 7 bases. The CDR3 consists of 15 residues. CDR1 is SGHRS, CDR2 YFSETQ, per germline. CDR3 DNA sequence: TGCGCCAGCAGCTTGGCTCGACAGGGATCGGGGGAGCAGTACTTC. Translating gives CASSLARQGSGEQYF.

The table lists this clone with a few counts. This chain links TRBV7-3 with TRBJ2-1, with a weak D call TRBD2 (6 bases). The length of the CDR3 is 14 residues. From germline, CDR1 is SGHTA and CDR2 FQGTGA. Trimming stripped 5 bases from V and 5 bases from J, with 13 bases between. CDR3 sequence reads: CASSPQAGNNEQFF. In nucleotides, the CDR3 is TGTGCCAGCAGCCCCCAGGCGGGGAACAATGAGCAGTTCTTC.

V and J are TRBV25-1 and TRBJ1-6, with D unresolved. Germline CDR1 MGHDK, CDR2 SYGVNS. Trimming took 3 bases from V and 1 from J, leaving 4 bases between them. The CDR3 loop spans 14 amino acids. The CDR3 region has the DNA TGTGCCAGCAGTGAGGGATCCTATAATTCACCCCTCCACTTT. This encodes CASSEGSYNSPLHF.

This clone has a handful of counts. The CDR3 DNA follows: TGTGCTAGTGGTTTGGTACCCGCGGGGATCTCCTACGAGCAGTACTTC. Protein product: CASGLVPAGISYEQYF. V usage is TRBV12-5 and J usage is TRBJ2-7; D might be TRBD2 (6 bases). CDR1 and CDR2 from the germline V gene are LGHNT and FRNRAP. The length of the CDR3 is 16 residues. Trimming pared 0 bases from V and 0 bases from J, leaving 12 bases between.

The chain is built from TRBV6-5 and TRBJ1-2, with D unresolved. This CDR3 region has 11 residues. Trimming removed 4 bases from V and 2 bases from J, with 2 bases in between. The germline CDR1 and CDR2 sequences are MNHEY and SVGAGI. The CDR3 bases are TGTGCCAGCAGTTCGAACTATGGCTACACCTTC. Translation gives CASSSNYGYTF.

Only a few counts were recorded for this clone. The CDR3 region has the DNA TGTGCCAGCAGTTCGGGACGGCGGGAGACCCAGTACTTC. Translation: CASSSGRRETQYF. The chain combines TRBV2 with TRBJ2-5; D possibly uses TRBD1 or TRBD2 (5 bases each). The CDR3 totals 13 residues. Germline V lookup: CDR1 SNHLY, CDR2 FYNNEI. Trimming removed 5 bases at V and 5 bases at J, with 12 bases between.

The rearrangement uses TRBV2 and TRBJ1-1; D gene unclear. This CDR3 spans 12 amino acids. Germline V gene sequence: CDR1 SNHLY, CDR2 FYNNEI. V lost 3 bases to trimming and J lost 7 bases, with 9 bases between them. The CDR3 loop reads CASSDDGGEAFF. The CDR3 DNA sequence: TGTGCCAGCAGTGATGACGGAGGTGAAGCTTTCTTT.

This clone was recorded a few times. The V call is TRBV15, the J call TRBJ1-1, with D maybe TRBD1 (5 bases). The CDR3 runs to 14 residues. Germline V gives CDR1 LNHNV, CDR2 YYDKDF (reference sequence). V was shortened by 0 bases and J by 10 bases, with 15 bases between the two germline ends. For the CDR3, the DNA is TGTGCCACCAGCAGAGACCTTTTGGGGGGGACAGCTTTCTTT. Translated: CATSRDLLGGTAFF.